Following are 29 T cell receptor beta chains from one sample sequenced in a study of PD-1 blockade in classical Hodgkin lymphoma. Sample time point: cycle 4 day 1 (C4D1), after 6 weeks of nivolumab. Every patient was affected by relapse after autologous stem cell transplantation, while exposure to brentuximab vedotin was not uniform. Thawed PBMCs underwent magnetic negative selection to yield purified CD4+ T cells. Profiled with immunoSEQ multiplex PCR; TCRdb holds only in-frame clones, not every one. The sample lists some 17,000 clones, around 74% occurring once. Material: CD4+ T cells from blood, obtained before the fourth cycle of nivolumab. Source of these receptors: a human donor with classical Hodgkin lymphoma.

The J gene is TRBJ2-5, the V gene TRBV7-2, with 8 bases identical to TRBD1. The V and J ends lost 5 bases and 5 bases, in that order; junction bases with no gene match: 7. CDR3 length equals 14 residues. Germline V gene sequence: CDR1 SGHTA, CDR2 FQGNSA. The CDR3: CASSARTGYETQYF. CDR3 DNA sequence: TGTGCCAGCAGCGCTCGGACAGGGTATGAGACCCAGTACTTC.

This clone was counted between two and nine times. This CDR3 reads CASSLVWQETQYF. CDR3 in DNA: TGCGCCAGCAGCTTGGTCTGGCAAGAGACCCAGTACTTC. The V and J genes are TRBV5-1 and TRBJ2-5; D gene ambiguous. The CDR3 spans 13 residues. The germline V gene encodes CDR1 SGHRS and CDR2 YFSETQ. Trimming took 0 bases from V and 2 from J, leaving 5 bases between them.

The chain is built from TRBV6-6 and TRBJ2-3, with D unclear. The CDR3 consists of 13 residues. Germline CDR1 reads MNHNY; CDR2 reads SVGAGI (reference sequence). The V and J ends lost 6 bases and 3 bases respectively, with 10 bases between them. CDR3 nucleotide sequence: TGTGCCAGCAGGTCCTTTCGGACAGATACGCAGTATTTT. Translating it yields CASRSFRTDTQYF.

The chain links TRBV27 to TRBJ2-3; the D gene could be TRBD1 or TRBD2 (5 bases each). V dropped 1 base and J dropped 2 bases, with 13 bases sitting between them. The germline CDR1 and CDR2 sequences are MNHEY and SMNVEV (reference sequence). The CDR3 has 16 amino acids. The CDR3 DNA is TGTGCCAGCAGTTTATGGGCTAGTGGGACCACAGATACGCAGTATTTT. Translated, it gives CASSLWASGTTDTQYF.

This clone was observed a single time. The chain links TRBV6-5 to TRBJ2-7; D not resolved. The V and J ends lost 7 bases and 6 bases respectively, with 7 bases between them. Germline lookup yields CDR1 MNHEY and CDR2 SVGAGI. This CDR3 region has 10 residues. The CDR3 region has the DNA TGTGCCAGCAATTTGGGCGAGCAGTACTTC. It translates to CASNLGEQYF.

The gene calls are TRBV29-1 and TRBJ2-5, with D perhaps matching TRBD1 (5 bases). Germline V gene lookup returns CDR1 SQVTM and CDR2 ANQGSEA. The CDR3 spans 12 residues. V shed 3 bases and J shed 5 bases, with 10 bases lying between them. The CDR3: CSVDRDWETQYF. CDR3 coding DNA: TGCAGCGTTGACAGGGATTGGGAGACCCAGTACTTC.

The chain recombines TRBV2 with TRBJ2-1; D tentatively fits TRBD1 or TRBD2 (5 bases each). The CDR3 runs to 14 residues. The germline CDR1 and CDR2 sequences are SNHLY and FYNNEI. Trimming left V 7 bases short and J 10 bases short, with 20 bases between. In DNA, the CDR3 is TGTGCCAGCATGCTGGACAACCCGGGGCGGGAGCAGTTCTTC. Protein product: CASMLDNPGREQFF.

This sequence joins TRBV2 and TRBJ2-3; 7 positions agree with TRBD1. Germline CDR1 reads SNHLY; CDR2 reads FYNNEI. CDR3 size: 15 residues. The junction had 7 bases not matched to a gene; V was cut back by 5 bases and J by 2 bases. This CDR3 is CASSKVGQVTDTQYF. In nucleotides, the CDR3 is TGTGCCAGCAGTAAAGTAGGACAGGTCACAGATACGCAGTATTTT.

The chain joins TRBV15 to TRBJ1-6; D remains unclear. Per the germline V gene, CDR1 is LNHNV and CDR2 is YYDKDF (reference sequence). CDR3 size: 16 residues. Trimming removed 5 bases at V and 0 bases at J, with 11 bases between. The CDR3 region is CATSRGSSSYNSPLHF. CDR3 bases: TGTGCCACCAGCCGAGGTTCGAGCTCCTATAATTCACCCCTCCACTTT.

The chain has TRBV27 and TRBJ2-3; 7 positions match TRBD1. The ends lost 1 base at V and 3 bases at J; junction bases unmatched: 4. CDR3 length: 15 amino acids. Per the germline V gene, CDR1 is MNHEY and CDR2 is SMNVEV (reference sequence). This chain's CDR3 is CASSLYRGPTDTQYF. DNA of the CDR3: TGTGCCAGCAGTTTATATAGGGGGCCGACAGATACGCAGTATTTT.

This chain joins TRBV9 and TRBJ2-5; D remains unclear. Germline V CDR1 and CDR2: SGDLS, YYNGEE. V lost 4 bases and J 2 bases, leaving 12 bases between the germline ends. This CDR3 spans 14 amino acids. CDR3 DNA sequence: TGTGCCAGCAGCCCTAAAGGGCTACAAGAGACCCAGTACTTC. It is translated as CASSPKGLQETQYF.

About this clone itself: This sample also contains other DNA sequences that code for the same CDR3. CDR3 in amino acids: CASSLLGLASSYNEQFF. DNA of the CDR3: TGTGCCAGCAGCTTATTGGGGCTAGCGAGCTCCTACAATGAGCAGTTCTTC. V is TRBV7-2 and J is TRBJ2-1; D possibly corresponds to TRBD2 (6 bases). V was shortened by 2 bases and J by 0 bases, with 14 bases between the two germline ends. The CDR3 is 17 residues long. Germline CDR1 and CDR2: SGHTA and FQGNSA.

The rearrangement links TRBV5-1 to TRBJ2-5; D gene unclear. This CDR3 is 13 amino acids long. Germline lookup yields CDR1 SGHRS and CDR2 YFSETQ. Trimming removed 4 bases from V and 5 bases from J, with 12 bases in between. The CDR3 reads CASSKTPGETQYF. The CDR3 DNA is TGCGCCAGCAGCAAGACACCTGGGGAGACCCAGTACTTC.

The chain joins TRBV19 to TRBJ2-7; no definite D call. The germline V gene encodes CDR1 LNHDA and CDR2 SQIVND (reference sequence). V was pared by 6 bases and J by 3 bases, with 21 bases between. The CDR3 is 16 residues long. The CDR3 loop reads CASSFTLRTTYYEQYF. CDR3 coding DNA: TGTGCCAGTAGCTTCACTCTACGGACCACTTACTACGAGCAGTACTTC. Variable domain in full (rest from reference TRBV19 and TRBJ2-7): DGGITQSPKYLFRKEGQNVTLSCEQNLNHDAMYWYRQDPGQGLRLIYYSQIVNDFQKGDIAEGYSVSREKKESFPLTVTSAQKNPTAFYLCASSFTLRTTYYEQYFGPGTRLTVT.

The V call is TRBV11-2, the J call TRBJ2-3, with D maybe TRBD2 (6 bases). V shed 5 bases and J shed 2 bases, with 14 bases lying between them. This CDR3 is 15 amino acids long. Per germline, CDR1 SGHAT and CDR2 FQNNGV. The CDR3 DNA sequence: TGTGCCAGCAGCCGAGAGGGACTTAACACAGATACGCAGTATTTT. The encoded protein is CASSREGLNTDTQYF.

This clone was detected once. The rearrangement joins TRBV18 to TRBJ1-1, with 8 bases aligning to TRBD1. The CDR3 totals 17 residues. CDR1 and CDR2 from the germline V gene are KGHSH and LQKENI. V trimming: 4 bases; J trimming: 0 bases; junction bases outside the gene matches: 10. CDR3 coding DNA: TGTGCCAGCTCACGAGCGGCAGGGGGCGCGGTGAACACTGAAGCTTTCTTT. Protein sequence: CASSRAAGGAVNTEAFF.

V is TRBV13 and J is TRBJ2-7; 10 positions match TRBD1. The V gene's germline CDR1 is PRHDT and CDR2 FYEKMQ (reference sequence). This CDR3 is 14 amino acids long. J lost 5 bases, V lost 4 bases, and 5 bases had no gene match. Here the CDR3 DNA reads TGTGCCAGCAGCTCCCCGGGACAGGGGAACGAGCAGTACGTC. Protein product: CASSSPGQGNEQYV.

The CDR3 nucleotides read TGTGCCAGTAGCGAGACCATCCATACGCAGTATTTT. Encoded protein: CASSETIHTQYF. The V call is TRBV19, the J call TRBJ2-3; D is ambiguous. In germline, CDR1 is LNHDA, CDR2 SQIVND (reference sequence). V dropped 6 bases and J dropped 7 bases, with 11 bases sitting between them. The CDR3 is 12 residues long.

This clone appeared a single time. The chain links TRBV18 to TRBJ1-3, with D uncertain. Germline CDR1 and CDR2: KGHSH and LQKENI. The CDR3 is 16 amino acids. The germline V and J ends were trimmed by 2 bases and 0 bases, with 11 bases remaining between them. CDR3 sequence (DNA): TGTGCCAGCTCACCATCCCAGGAAGGCTCTGGAAACACCATATATTTT. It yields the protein CASSPSQEGSGNTIYF.

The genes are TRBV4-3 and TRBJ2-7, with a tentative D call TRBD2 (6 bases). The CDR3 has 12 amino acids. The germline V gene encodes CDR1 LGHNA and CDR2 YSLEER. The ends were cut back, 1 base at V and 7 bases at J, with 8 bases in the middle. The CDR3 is CASSQGRGEQYF. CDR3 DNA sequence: TGCGCCAGCAGCCAAGGGAGGGGAGAGCAGTACTTC.

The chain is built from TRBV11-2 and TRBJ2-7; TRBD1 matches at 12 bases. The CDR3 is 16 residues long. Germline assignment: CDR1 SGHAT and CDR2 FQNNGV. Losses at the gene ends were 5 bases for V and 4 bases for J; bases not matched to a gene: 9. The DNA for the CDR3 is TGTGCCAGCAGCGCATACCGGGACAGGGGGCGATACGAGCAGTACTTC. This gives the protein CASSAYRDRGRYEQYF.

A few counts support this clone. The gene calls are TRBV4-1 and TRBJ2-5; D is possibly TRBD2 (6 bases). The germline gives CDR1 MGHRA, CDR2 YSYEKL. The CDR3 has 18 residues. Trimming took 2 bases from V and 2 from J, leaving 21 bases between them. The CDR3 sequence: CASSQRSTGLLVQETQYF. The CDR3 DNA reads TGCGCCAGCAGCCAACGTTCAACGGGACTCTTAGTTCAAGAGACCCAGTACTTC.

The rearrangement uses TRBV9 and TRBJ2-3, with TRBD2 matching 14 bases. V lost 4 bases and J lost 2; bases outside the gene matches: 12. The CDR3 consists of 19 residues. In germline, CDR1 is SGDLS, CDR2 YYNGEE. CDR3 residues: CASSPRLAGGGGPTDTQYF. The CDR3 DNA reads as TGTGCCAGCAGCCCTCGACTAGCGGGAGGGGGGGGCCCCACAGATACGCAGTATTTT.

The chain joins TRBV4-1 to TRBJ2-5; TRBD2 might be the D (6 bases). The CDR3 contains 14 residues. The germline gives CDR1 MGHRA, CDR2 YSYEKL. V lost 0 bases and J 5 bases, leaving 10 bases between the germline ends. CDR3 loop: CASSQEEGRETQYF. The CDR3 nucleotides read TGCGCCAGCAGCCAAGAGGAGGGTAGGGAGACCCAGTACTTC.

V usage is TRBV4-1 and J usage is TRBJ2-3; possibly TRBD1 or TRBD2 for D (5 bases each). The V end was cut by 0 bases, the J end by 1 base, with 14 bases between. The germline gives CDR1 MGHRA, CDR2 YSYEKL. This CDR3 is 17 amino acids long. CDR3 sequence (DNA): TGCGCCAGCAGCCAAGAGCATGAGGGGCAGGGCACAGATACGCAGTATTTT. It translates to CASSQEHEGQGTDTQYF.

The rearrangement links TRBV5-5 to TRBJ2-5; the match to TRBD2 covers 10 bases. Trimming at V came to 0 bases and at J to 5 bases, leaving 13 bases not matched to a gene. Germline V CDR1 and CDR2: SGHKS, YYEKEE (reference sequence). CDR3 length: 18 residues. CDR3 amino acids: CASSLARLAGDQGETQYF. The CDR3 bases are TGTGCCAGCAGCTTGGCGAGGCTAGCGGGGGATCAGGGGGAGACCCAGTACTTC.

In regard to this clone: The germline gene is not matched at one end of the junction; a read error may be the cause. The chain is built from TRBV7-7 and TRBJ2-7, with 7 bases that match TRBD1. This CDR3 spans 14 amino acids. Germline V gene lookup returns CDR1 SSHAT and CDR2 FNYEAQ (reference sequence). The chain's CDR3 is CASSLGTVSYEQYF. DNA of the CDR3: TGTGCTAGCAGCCTCGGGACAGTGTCCTACGAGCAGTACTTC.

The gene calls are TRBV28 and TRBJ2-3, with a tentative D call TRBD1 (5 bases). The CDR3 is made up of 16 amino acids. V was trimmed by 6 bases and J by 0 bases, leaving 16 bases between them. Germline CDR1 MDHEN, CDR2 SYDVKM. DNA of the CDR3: TGTGCCAGCAGCCCCACAGGACGTAGCAGCACAGATACGCAGTATTTT. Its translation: CASSPTGRSSTDTQYF.

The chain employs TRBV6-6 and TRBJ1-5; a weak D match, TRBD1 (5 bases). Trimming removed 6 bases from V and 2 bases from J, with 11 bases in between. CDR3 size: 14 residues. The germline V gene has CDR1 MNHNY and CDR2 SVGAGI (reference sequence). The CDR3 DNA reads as TGTGCCAGCAGCCCAGGGTATGGCAATCAGCCCCAGCATTTT. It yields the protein CASSPGYGNQPQHF.